This TCR beta chain was documented in a study of blood T cell repertoires in COVID-19. Study in general: Researchers got acute and convalescent COVID-19 samples from the United States, Italy and Spain.

TCRdb keeps only in-frame clones here, not all; method: immunoSEQ multiplex PCR. The data show some 170,000 clones, around four fifths seen once. This CDR3 is 12 amino acids long. The V gene's germline CDR1 is LNHDA and CDR2 SQIVND (reference sequence). Trimming took off 3 bases at V and 6 bases at J, with 7 bases between the two ends. About this clone: This specimen includes other DNA sequences encoding the same CDR3.

This rearrangement joins TRBV19 to TRBJ2-3; tentatively, D is TRBD2 (6 bases). Material for sequencing was peripheral blood. This clonotype was sampled from a man between 65 and 85 years old with acute or convalescent COVID-19. CDR3: CASSIRGDTQYF. The DNA for the CDR3 is TGTGCCAGTAGTATTCGGGGGGATACGCAGTATTTT.